This TCR beta chain was recovered during a study of glioma-infiltrating T cells after dendritic cell vaccination. Study information: Three intradermal dendritic cell vaccine injections were given every two weeks.

As for this clone: Its target is not known.

Patients had residual fresh-frozen tumor tissue and more than two years of survival data. The protocol was immunoSEQ multiplex PCR, while the TCRdb copy is restricted to in-frame clones and leaves out a portion. The sample records tens of thousands of clones, 80% to 90% being singletons. Regarding the study as a whole: Survival was not directly related to TCR clonality in these patients.

The CDR3 contains 14 residues. The ends were cut back, 5 bases at V and 0 bases at J, with 8 bases in the middle. Germline lookup yields CDR1 SGDLS and CDR2 YYNGEE. Specimen: blood, collected before dendritic cell vaccination. This receptor was identified in a human donor with glioblastoma. V usage is TRBV9 and J usage is TRBJ2-2; a possible D gene is TRBD2 (5 bases). CDR3 DNA: TGTGCCAGCAGGAGCGGAACGAACACCGGGGAGCTGTTTTTT. It yields the protein CASRSGTNTGELFF.